This T cell receptor (beta chain) was profiled in a study of control samples from healthy donors and cancer patients. This table comes from immunoSEQ multiplex PCR, and its TCRdb copy is limited to in-frame clones, with some not included. The sample records around 80,000 clones, 88% being singletons. The CDR3 spans 14 residues. The V gene lost 6 bases and the J gene lost 7 bases, with 16 bases spanning the gap. Germline V lookup: CDR1 LNHDA, CDR2 SQIVND (reference sequence). The source material was blood. The receptor's source is a woman aged 50 to 60 in good health. V usage is TRBV19 and J usage is TRBJ1-5; no definite D call. CDR3 nucleotides: TGTGCCAGTAGGAACGATCCGAACCGCCAGCCCCAGCATTTT. Translated, it gives CASRNDPNRQPQHF.